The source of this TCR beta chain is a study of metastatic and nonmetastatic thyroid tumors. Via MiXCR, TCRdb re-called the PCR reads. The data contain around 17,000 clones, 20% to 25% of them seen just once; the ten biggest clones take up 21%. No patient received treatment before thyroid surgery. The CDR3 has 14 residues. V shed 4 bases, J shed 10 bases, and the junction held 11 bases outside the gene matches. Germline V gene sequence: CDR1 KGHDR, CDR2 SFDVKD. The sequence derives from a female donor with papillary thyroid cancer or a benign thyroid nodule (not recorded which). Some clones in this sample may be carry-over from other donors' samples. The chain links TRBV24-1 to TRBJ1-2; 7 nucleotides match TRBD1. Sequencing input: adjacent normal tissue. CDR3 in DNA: TGTGCCACCAGTGACTCAGTCAGGGGGGGATCCTACACCTTC. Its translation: CATSDSVRGGSYTF.